This T cell receptor (beta chain) is from a study of human CD8 memory T cell subsets. From duplicate vials of about 140,000 sorted CD8+ T cells per subset, RNA was isolated. Scientists made TCR beta libraries using UMI-labeled 5' RACE. TCRdb reprocessed the 5' RACE reads, with one entry per CDR3 protein and no DNA. The sample includes about 10,000 distinct CDR3 sequences. The origin of this receptor is a human donor in good health. Sample: CD8+ stem-like memory T cells (TSCM and TCM) sorted from PBMCs. The subset was: stem-like memory CD8 T cells (TSTEM), CCR7+ PD-1- TIGIT-.

CDR3 protein: CASSLSPDLSYTF. The chain couples TRBV7-9 to TRBJ1-2; there is no DNA to check the TCRdb D call of TRBD1. Looked up from germline, CDR1 is SEHNR and CDR2 is FQNEAQ (reference sequence). The CDR3 extends over 13 amino acids.